The source of this T cell receptor (beta chain) is a study of CD8 T cells in ankylosing spondylitis. Whole-study findings and limits: According to the report, clones linked to the disease were significantly enriched in matched synovial fluid samples taken from ankylosing spondylitis patients. Characteristic of ankylosing spondylitis blood, it appeared, was a TCR beta motif comprising eight highly homologous variants.

Of note for this clonotype: What it recognizes is unknown.

Libraries for TCR beta were made by quantitative 5'-RACE with molecular barcodes. TCRdb ran MiXCR on the 5' RACE reads and lists one entry per CDR3 protein. The repertoire holds about 420,000 distinct CDR3 sequences, with around 24% as singletons. The CDR3 loop spans 15 amino acids. Germline lookup yields CDR1 LGHDT and CDR2 YNNKEL (reference sequence). Trimming removed 3 bases at V and 7 bases at J, with 13 bases between. This TCR came from a male donor with ankylosing spondylitis. The sample was blood, either unsorted or a sorted T cell fraction (not recorded which). This sequence joins TRBV3-1 and TRBJ1-6; tentative D call: TRBD1 (6 bases). CDR3: CASSQSWGGNSPLHF. The DNA for the CDR3 is TGTGCCAGCAGCCAGTCATGGGGGGGCAATTCACCCCTCCACTTT.